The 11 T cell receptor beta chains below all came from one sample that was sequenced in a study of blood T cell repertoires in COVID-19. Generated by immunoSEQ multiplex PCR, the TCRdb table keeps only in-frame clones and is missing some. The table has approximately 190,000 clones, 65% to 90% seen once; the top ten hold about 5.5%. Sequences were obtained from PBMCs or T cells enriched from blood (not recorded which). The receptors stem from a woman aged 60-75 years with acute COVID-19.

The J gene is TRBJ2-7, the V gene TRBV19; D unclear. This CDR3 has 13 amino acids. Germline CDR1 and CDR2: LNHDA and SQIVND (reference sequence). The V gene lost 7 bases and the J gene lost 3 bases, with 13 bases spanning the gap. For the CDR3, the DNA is TGTGCCAGTAAGAGAAATGATATCTACGAGCAGTACTTC. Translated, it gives CASKRNDIYEQYF.

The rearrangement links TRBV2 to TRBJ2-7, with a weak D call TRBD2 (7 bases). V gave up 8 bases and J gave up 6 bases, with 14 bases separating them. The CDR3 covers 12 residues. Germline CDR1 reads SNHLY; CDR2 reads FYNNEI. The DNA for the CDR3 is TGTGCCAGCGGGGGCGGGAGAGGCGAGCAGTACTTC. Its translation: CASGGGRGEQYF.

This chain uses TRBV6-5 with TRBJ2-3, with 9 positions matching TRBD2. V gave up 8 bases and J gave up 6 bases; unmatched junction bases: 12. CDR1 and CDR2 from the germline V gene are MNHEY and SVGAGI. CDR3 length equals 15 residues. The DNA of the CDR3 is TGTGCCAGCCAAAGGGAGAGCGGGAGGTGGGATACGCAGTATTTT. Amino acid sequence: CASQRESGRWDTQYF.

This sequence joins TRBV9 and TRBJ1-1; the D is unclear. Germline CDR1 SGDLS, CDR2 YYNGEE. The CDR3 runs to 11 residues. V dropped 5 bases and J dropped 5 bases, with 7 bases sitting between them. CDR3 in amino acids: CASRAATEAFF. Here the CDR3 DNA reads TGTGCCAGCAGGGCGGCGACTGAAGCTTTCTTT. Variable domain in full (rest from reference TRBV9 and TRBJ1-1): DSGVTQTPKHLITATGQRVTLRCSPRSGDLSVYWYQQSLDQGLQFLIQYYNGEERAKGNILERFSAQQFPDLHSELNLSSLELGDSALYFCASRAATEAFFGQGTRLTVV.

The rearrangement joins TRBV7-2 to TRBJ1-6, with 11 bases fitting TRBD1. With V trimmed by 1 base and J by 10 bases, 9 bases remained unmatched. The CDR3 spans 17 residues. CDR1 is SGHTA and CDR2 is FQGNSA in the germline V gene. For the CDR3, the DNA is TGTGCCAGCAGCTTAGGGGGGACAGGGGGTTATCGATCACCCCTCCACTTT. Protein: CASSLGGTGGYRSPLHF.

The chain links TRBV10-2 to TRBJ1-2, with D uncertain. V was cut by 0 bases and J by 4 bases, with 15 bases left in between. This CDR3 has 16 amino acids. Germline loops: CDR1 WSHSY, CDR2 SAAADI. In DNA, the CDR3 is TGCGCCAGCAGTGAGTCGAAGACCTCGGGAGGCTATGGCTACACCTTC. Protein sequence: CASSESKTSGGYGYTF.

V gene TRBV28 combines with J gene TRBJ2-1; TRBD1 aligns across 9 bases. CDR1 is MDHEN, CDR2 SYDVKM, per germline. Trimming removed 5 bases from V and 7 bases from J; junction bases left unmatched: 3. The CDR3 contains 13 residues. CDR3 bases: TGTGCCAGCAGTCTACAGGGGGCGAATGAGCAGTTCTTC. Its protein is CASSLQGANEQFF. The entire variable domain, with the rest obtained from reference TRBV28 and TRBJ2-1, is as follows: DVKVTQSSRYLVKRTGEKVFLECVQDMDHENMFWYRQDPGLGLRLIYFSYDVKMKEKGDIPEGYSVSREKKERFSLILESASTNQTSMYLCASSLQGANEQFFGPGTRLTVL.

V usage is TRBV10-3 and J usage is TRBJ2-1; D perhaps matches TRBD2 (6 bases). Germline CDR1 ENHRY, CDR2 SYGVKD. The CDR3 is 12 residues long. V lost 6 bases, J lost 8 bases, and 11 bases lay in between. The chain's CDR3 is CAISRLEDEQFF. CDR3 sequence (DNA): TGTGCCATCAGCAGACTAGAGGATGAGCAGTTCTTC.

The CDR3 DNA is TGTGCCAGCAGTGAATGGGCAGCTTTCTTT. It codes for CASSEWAAFF. The rearrangement links TRBV6-1 to TRBJ1-1; D is unresolved. The CDR3 has 10 amino acids. V was pared by 2 bases and J by 10 bases, with 5 bases between. The germline V gene has CDR1 MNHNS and CDR2 SASEGT.

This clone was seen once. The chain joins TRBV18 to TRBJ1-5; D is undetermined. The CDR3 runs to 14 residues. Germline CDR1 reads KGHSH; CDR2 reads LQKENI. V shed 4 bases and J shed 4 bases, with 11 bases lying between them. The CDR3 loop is CASSHGPSNQPQHF. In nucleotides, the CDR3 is TGTGCCAGCTCACATGGGCCCTCTAATCAGCCCCAGCATTTT.

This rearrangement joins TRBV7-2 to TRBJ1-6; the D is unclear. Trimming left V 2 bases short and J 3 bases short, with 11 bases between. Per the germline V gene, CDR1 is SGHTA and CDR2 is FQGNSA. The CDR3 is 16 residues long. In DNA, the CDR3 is TGTGCCAGCAGCTTAATCACTGCTTTCTATAATTCACCCCTCCACTTT. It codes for CASSLITAFYNSPLHF.